This section outlines one T cell receptor (beta chain) sequence together with its context. No antigen is known for it. This clone may be a read error of a much larger clone one base away. This sample stems from a study of tumor-infiltrating lymphocytes in primary liver carcinoma. Looking at the study overall: By surgical resection, the patients were treated for their primary liver carcinoma. Productive TCRbeta reads per sample were roughly 3.5 to 7.13 million, not differing by tissue.

V lost 7 bases and J lost 1, with 16 bases in between. The germline V gene encodes CDR1 MNHEY and CDR2 SVGEGT. There are 15 residues in the CDR3. Notes on the study in general: No comparison of CD4+ and CD8+ repertoires was made, since the samples were bulk unsorted.

The researchers obtained blood RNA from unsorted whole blood and also extracted germline DNA. Researchers reported drawing around 3.6 milliliters of peripheral blood before surgery. The researchers produced TCR beta cDNA from 500 to 550 ng total RNA with a constant-region primer. A slightly modified ARM-PCR protocol with three nested multiplex PCR rounds produced these TCR beta libraries. Researchers ran the first two PCR rounds for ten to eleven cycles each with TRBV1-TRBV30 forward primers and a C-beta reverse primer. TCRdb used MiXCR to reprocess the multiplex PCR reads, holding one entry per CDR3 protein. Found here are 300,000 to 400,000 distinct CDR3 sequences, almost 65% of them singletons; the top ten hold roughly 6.5%.

This TCR came from a man between 40 and 49 years old with primary liver carcinoma and hepatitis B virus infection. Sequencing input: peripheral blood. The chain carries TRBV6-2 or TRBV6-3 and TRBJ1-2; D not resolved. The CDR3 loop reads CASIRGGSRNYGYTF. The CDR3 nucleotides are TGTGCCAGCATCAGAGGAGGGTCCCGTAACTATGGCTACACCTTC.